Listed below are T cell receptor beta chains from one sample, sequenced in a study of T cell changes during pregnancy in multiple sclerosis. Sequencing was performed with immunoSEQ multiplex PCR; in TCRdb, only in-frame clones are kept and a portion is missing. The table lists 70,000 to 75,000 clones, roughly 92% of them singletons. Sample: peripheral blood, taken in the second trimester of pregnancy. The receptors were gathered from a female donor with multiple sclerosis, enrolled in a pregnancy study. Both conserved end residues are part of each CDR3. The order of the fields is D gene, J gene, V gene, CDR3 protein. A D gene is named only where the DNA matches it firmly.

TRBD2 TRBJ2-5 TRBV2 CASSEALRGEWETQYF
TRBD2 TRBJ2-3 TRBV7-3 CASSKPGLAGGRDTQYF
. TRBJ1-1 TRBV15 CATSRDPRTHPAEAFF
. TRBJ2-5 TRBV27 CASSFGTGPTETQYF
TRBD1 TRBJ2-7 TRBV6-6 CASSYSGGTGGYEQYF
TRBD1 TRBJ1-4 TRBV5-4 CASSYRQGGTNEKLFF
. TRBJ1-5 TRBV6-1 CASSEAGPPQHF
. TRBJ1-2 TRBV25-1 CASSSRGNYGYTF
. TRBJ2-1 TRBV12-2 CASRSLAGGSYNEQFF
. TRBJ1-2 TRBV7-9 CASSLPHDIDGYTF
. TRBJ1-1 TRBV9 CASRSMSNTEAFF
TRBD1 TRBJ2-1 TRBV6-5 CAAGTAGYNEQFF
. TRBJ2-2 TRBV6-5 CATKSGLTNTGELFF
. TRBJ2-3 TRBV10-3 CAISLTSTDTQYF
. TRBJ2-2 TRBV6-6 CASRLPPGELFF
. TRBJ1-4 TRBV5-5 CASRQGMGLEKLFF
TRBD1 TRBJ2-1 TRBV5-5 CASSSGQGRHNEQFF
. TRBJ1-2 TRBV30 CAWSAGQIYGYTF
. TRBJ2-7 TRBV2 CASRQKESAYEQYF
TRBD1 TRBJ2-1 TRBV18 CASSPRTGGGSYNEQFF
TRBD2 TRBJ2-5 TRBV7-9 CASSLGSSGRETQYF
. TRBJ2-1 TRBV5-1 CASSRLGQVNEQFF
TRBD1 TRBJ1-2 TRBV5-4 CASGRDSYGYTF
TRBD1 TRBJ1-6 TRBV30 CAWIRQGTVYNSPLHF
. TRBJ1-5 TRBV21-1 CAIEDRANQPQHF
TRBD2 TRBJ2-1 TRBV11-2 CASSFSGRIGNEQFF